The rows below give T cell receptor beta chains drawn from one sample of a study of CD8 T cells in Susac syndrome. MiXCR, applied by TCRdb to the immunoSEQ multiplex PCR reads, yields one record per CDR3 protein. This table holds approximately 200,000 distinct CDR3 sequences, 90% to 97% found once. The specimen was CD4+ T cells from PBMCs. All receptors derive from a human donor with multiple sclerosis. Both conserved end residues are part of each CDR3. D genes are given only for firm matches. Not every row has a clone size; where given, it reads once, few, many or a size class.

v_gene	d_gene	abundance	j_gene	CDR3nt	CDR3aa
TRBV6-2/TRBV6-3	-	-	TRBJ2-1	TGTGCCAGCAGTTACTCGATGTTTGGTGAGCAGTTCTTC	CASSYSMFGEQFF
TRBV6-2/TRBV6-3	-	-	TRBJ1-5	TGTGCCAGCACTCAGGACCCCTATCAGCCCCAGCATTTT	CASTQDPYQPQHF
TRBV6-5	-	-	TRBJ2-2	TGTGCAGGGGGGGTGTCTCCGAACACCGGGGAGCTGTTTTTT	CAGGVSPNTGELFF
TRBV5-1	-	-	TRBJ2-1	TGCGCCAGCAGCAACCGGACCCAGGGCAATGAGCAGTTCTTC	CASSNRTQGNEQFF
TRBV30	-	-	TRBJ1-1	TGTGCCTGGAGCTGGCGTCACAGTGAAGCTTTCTTT	CAWSWRHSEAFF
TRBV23-1	-	once	TRBJ2-3	TGCGCCCAGAACCACACAGATACGCAGTATTTT	CAQNHTDTQYF
TRBV12-3/TRBV12-4	TRBD2	-	TRBJ2-3	TGTGCCAGCAGTTTAGCCCCGGGACTAGTCACAGATACGCAGTATTTT	CASSLAPGLVTDTQYF
TRBV25-1	TRBD1	-	TRBJ2-5	TGTGCCAGCAGTGACTCGACAGGGGCGGGAGAGACCCAGTACTTC	CASSDSTGAGETQYF
TRBV4-2	TRBD2	-	TRBJ2-1	TGTGCCAGCAGCCAAGATCAAGCGGGGGCTAGTAATGAGCAGTTCTTC	CASSQDQAGASNEQFF
TRBV12-3/TRBV12-4	TRBD1	-	TRBJ2-7	TGTGCCAGCAGTCATCGGACAGGGGGAAACGAGCAGTACTTC	CASSHRTGGNEQYF
TRBV4-2	-	-	TRBJ1-2	TGTGCCAGCAGCCAAGATTTGTTGGCTACCCGGGAGGGCTATGGCTACACCTTC	CASSQDLLATREGYGYTF
TRBV30	TRBD1	-	TRBJ2-5	TGCGCCTGGAGTTACAGGGGCGGTGGAAGGGAGACCCAGTACTTC	CAWSYRGGGRETQYF
TRBV29-1	TRBD1	-	TRBJ1-1	TGCAGCCTCAGGGGTCCTAGGGGGCCCCAGGGTGAAGCTTTCTTT	CSLRGPRGPQGEAFF
TRBV25-1	TRBD1	-	TRBJ1-2	TGTGCCAGCAGTGAATATGGACAGGTCTCGGGGGGCTACACCTTC	CASSEYGQVSGGYTF
TRBV5-1	-	-	TRBJ2-7	TGCGCCAGCAGCGGACGGTGGGCCGAGCAGTACTTC	CASSGRWAEQYF
TRBV15	-	-	TRBJ1-6	TGTGCCACCAGCAGAGATCCCCCAGGGGCCTTGGGGATCACCCTCCACTTT	CATSRDPPGALGITLHF
TRBV5-6	TRBD2	-	TRBJ2-7	TGTGCCAGCAGGCGCGGGGGGGCCGGCTCCTACGAGCAGTACTTC	CASRRGGAGSYEQYF
TRBV20-1	-	-	TRBJ1-1	TGCAGTGCTAGAGCAGTCGAAGATGAAGCTTTCTTT	CSARAVEDEAFF
TRBV7-6	TRBD1	-	TRBJ2-7	TGTGCCAGCAGCCCATGGACAGGGGGCTCCTACGAGCAGTACTTC	CASSPWTGGSYEQYF
TRBV20-1	-	-	TRBJ1-1	TGCAGTGCTAGAAGGGGGGCTGAAGCTTTCTTT	CSARRGAEAFF
TRBV2	TRBD2	-	TRBJ2-2	TGTGCCAGCAGGTCAGGGAGGGCCGGGGAGCTGTTTTTT	CASRSGRAGELFF
TRBV18	-	-	TRBJ1-5	TGTGCCAGCTCACCGGAGGCCCACAGCAATCAGCCCCAGCATTTT	CASSPEAHSNQPQHF
TRBV3-1	-	-	TRBJ1-6	TGTGCCAGCAGCCCCCGCGGGGACTTCAATTCACCCCTCCACTTT	CASSPRGDFNSPLHF
TRBV9	TRBD2	-	TRBJ2-1	TGTGCCAGCAGCGTATCCGGACTAGCGGAGTACAATGAGCAGTTCTTC	CASSVSGLAEYNEQFF
TRBV20-1	-	-	TRBJ1-4	TGCAGTGCTAGAGATCTAGAGGAGTACAATGAAAAACTGTTTTTT	CSARDLEEYNEKLFF
TRBV20-1	-	-	TRBJ2-3	TGCAGTGCTAGAGATAAGGTGGGCGGGACTAGCACAGATACGCAGTATTTT	CSARDKVGGTSTDTQYF
TRBV20-1	-	-	TRBJ1-5	TGCAGTGCTAGCAAACAGGTCAACAATCAGCCCCAGCATTTT	CSASKQVNNQPQHF
TRBV30	-	-	TRBJ1-2	TGTGCCTGGAGTTTCGGGCCTTATGGCTACACCTTC	CAWSFGPYGYTF
TRBV20-1	-	-	TRBJ2-3	TGCAGTGCTAGAGATCGTAGACCCGACCCAGATACGCAGTATTTT	CSARDRRPDPDTQYF
TRBV7-3	TRBD1	once	TRBJ1-2	TGTGCCAGCAGCTCAGGGACAGGCCAGGGCTATGGCTACACCTTC	CASSSGTGQGYGYTF
TRBV11-2	-	-	TRBJ2-7	TGTGCCAGCAGCCACGAGGTAGGGGGAATCTCCTACGAGCAGTACTTC	CASSHEVGGISYEQYF
TRBV6-6	-	-	TRBJ1-2	TGTGCCAGCAACCCCGGGATCTCTTATGGCTACACCTTC	CASNPGISYGYTF
TRBV20-1	-	-	TRBJ1-6	TGCAGTGCTAGAGATCAGCCTAATTCACCCCTCCACTTT	CSARDQPNSPLHF
TRBV12-3/TRBV12-4	TRBD1	-	TRBJ1-1	TGTGCCAGCAGTAAACTCCCGGGACAGGGTCACACTGAAGCTTTCTTT	CASSKLPGQGHTEAFF
TRBV20-1	TRBD2	-	TRBJ2-2	TGCAGTGCTACTAAAGCGGGGGCCCCCACCGGGGAGCTGTTTTTT	CSATKAGAPTGELFF
TRBV11-1	-	once	TRBJ2-5	TGTGCCAGCAGCTTGGGGGACAACCAAGAGACCCAGTACTTC	CASSLGDNQETQYF
TRBV3-1	TRBD2	-	TRBJ2-1	TGTGCCAGCAGCCAAAATAGCGGGGGAACGGAGCAGTTCTTC	CASSQNSGGTEQFF
TRBV3-1	-	-	TRBJ2-3	TGTGCCAGCAGCCAAGAAAACGGGAGAGGCACAGATACGCAGTATTTT	CASSQENGRGTDTQYF
TRBV5-6	-	-	TRBJ2-3	TGTGCCAGCAGCTTGGGTGCGAACACAGATACGCAGTATTTT	CASSLGANTDTQYF
TRBV18	-	-	TRBJ2-3	TGTGCCAGCTCAGCGGCAGGGAACACAGATACGCAGTATTTT	CASSAAGNTDTQYF
TRBV12-3/TRBV12-4	TRBD1	once	TRBJ2-7	TGTGCCAGCAGCCGAACCGGGACAGGGGACTACGAGCAGTACTTC	CASSRTGTGDYEQYF
TRBV2	TRBD1	-	TRBJ2-2	TGTGCTAGTAGACAGGGTCGTATCACCGGGGAGCTGTTTTTT	CASRQGRITGELFF
TRBV7-3	-	-	TRBJ2-3	TGTGCCAGCAGCTTATTAGGTGGCACTAGCACAGATACGCAGTATTTT	CASSLLGGTSTDTQYF
TRBV7-2	TRBD1	-	TRBJ2-7	TGTGCCAGCAGCTTAGCGGGTTTCGGGACAGGGTCGTACGAGCAGTACTTC	CASSLAGFGTGSYEQYF
TRBV5-6	-	once	TRBJ2-3	TGTGCCAGCAGCTTGGGCTTTGGGACGGGGAACACAGATACGCAGTATTTT	CASSLGFGTGNTDTQYF
TRBV14	-	-	TRBJ2-7	TGTGCCAGCAGCGCCCGACACGGCGAGCAGTACTTC	CASSARHGEQYF
TRBV29-1	-	-	TRBJ1-2	TGCAGCGTTGAAAGTATGGGTTCGCGTGGCTACACCTTC	CSVESMGSRGYTF
TRBV30	-	once	TRBJ2-7	TGTGCCTGGAACAGGGATACCTACGAGCAGTACTTC	CAWNRDTYEQYF
TRBV9	TRBD2	-	TRBJ2-2	TGTGCCAGCAGCCGAATAGCGGGGGGCCGAACCGGGGAGCTGTTTTTT	CASSRIAGGRTGELFF
TRBV18	-	-	TRBJ2-6	TGTGCCAGCTCACCTAAGGGCTCGGGGGCCAACGTCCTGACTTTC	CASSPKGSGANVLTF
TRBV12-3/TRBV12-4	TRBD2	-	TRBJ2-3	TGTGCCAGCAGTACCGGGACTAGCGGTCGTTCCACAGATACGCAGTATTTT	CASSTGTSGRSTDTQYF
TRBV11-2	-	-	TRBJ1-2	TGTGCCAGCAGCTTACGGATGACACTAGCTAACTATGGCTACACCTTC	CASSLRMTLANYGYTF
TRBV11-1	-	-	TRBJ1-6	TGTGCCAGCAGCTTAAGATTCGGACCCCTCCACTTT	CASSLRFGPLHF
TRBV12-3/TRBV12-4	-	-	TRBJ1-2	TGTGCCAGCAGTTTAGTGGCAGGGTATGGCTACACCTTC	CASSLVAGYGYTF
TRBV5-6	TRBD1	-	TRBJ1-4	TGTGCCAGCAGCTTGGCCGGGACAGATGAAAAACTGTTTTTT	CASSLAGTDEKLFF
TRBV30	-	-	TRBJ2-1	TGTGCCTGGAGTGTCCTCGTTATCGAGCAGTTCTTC	CAWSVLVIEQFF
TRBV29-1	TRBD1	-	TRBJ1-2	TGCAGCGTTTACAGGGGCGACTATGGCTACACCTTC	CSVYRGDYGYTF
TRBV29-1	-	-	TRBJ1-1	TGCAGCGCCCAACCCCAGGGGTCCTACACTGAAGCTTTCTTT	CSAQPQGSYTEAFF
TRBV7-9	TRBD1	once	TRBJ2-3	TGTGCCAGCAGCCCCTGGGACAGGAGATTCACAGATACGCAGTATTTT	CASSPWDRRFTDTQYF